A single sample gave rise to the 4 T cell receptor beta chains below, sequenced in a study of blood T cell repertoires in COVID-19. Sequencing was performed with immunoSEQ multiplex PCR; in TCRdb, only in-frame clones are kept and a portion is missing. This sample has under 250,000 clones, with 89% found just once. The sample taken for sequencing was peripheral blood. The receptors come from a man aged 55 to 70 who had recovered from COVID-19.

The chain links TRBV5-3 to TRBJ2-7; 7 nucleotides line up with TRBD2. TRBV5-3 is placed among ORFs of uncertain function. The CDR3 spans 17 residues. Trimming removed 0 bases from V and 3 bases from J; junction bases left unmatched: 12. This chain's CDR3 is CARSLGQGQRDYYEQYF. CDR3 nucleotide sequence: TGTGCCAGAAGCTTGGGCCAGGGCCAGCGGGACTACTACGAGCAGTACTTC.

The rearrangement joins TRBV2 to TRBJ1-2, with 7 bases fitting TRBD1. Trimming removed 10 bases from V and 2 bases from J; junction bases left unmatched: 7. This CDR3 has 13 amino acids. CDR1 and CDR2 from the germline V gene are SNHLY and FYNNEI. CDR3 DNA sequence: TGTGCCATCCAGGGGGTAGGAAACTATGGCTACACCTTC. It encodes CAIQGVGNYGYTF.

This sequence joins TRBV2 and TRBJ1-1; D is unclear. This CDR3 is built from 13 residues. V was shortened by 5 bases and J by 1 base, with 8 bases between the two germline ends. The germline V gene encodes CDR1 SNHLY and CDR2 FYNNEI. The CDR3 protein is CASSTNRNTEAFF. CDR3 DNA: TGTGCCAGCAGTACAAACAGGAACACTGAAGCTTTCTTT.

The chain combines TRBV2 with TRBJ1-5; no reliable D call. Per the germline V gene, CDR1 is SNHLY and CDR2 is FYNNEI. Trimming pared 6 bases from V and 0 bases from J, leaving 9 bases between. CDR3 size: 14 residues. CDR3 sequence: CASRQVNSNQPQHF. The CDR3 nucleotides read TGTGCCAGCAGGCAGGTTAATAGCAATCAGCCCCAGCATTTT.